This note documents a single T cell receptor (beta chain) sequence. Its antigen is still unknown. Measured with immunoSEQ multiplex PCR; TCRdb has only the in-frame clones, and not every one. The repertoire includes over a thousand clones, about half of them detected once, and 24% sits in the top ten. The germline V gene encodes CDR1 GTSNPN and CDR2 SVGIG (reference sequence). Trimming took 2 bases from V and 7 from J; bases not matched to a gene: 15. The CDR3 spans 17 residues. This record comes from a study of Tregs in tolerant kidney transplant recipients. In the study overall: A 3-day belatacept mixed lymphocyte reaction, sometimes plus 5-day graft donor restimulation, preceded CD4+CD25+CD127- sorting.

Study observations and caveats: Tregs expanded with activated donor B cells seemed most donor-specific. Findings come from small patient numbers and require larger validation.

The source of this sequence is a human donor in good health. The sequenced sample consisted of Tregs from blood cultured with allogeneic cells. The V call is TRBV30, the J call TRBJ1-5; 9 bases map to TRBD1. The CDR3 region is CAWSNPPTGGWEQPQHF. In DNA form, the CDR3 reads TGTGCCTGGAGTAACCCACCTACAGGGGGCTGGGAACAGCCCCAGCATTTT.